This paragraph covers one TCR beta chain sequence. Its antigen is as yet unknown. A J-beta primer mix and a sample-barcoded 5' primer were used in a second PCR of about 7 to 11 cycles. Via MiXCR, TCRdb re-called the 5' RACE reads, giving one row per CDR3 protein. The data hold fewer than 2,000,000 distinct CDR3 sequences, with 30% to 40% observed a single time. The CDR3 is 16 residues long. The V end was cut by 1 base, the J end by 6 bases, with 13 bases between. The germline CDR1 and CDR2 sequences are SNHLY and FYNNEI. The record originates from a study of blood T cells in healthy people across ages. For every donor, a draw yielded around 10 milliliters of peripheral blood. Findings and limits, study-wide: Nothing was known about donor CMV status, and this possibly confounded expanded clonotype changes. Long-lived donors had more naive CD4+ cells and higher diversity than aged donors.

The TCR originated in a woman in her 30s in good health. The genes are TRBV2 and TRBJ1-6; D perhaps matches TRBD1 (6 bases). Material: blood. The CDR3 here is CASSEGQELGNSPLHF. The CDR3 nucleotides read TGTGCCAGCAGTGAAGGACAGGAGTTGGGTAATTCACCCCTCCACTTT. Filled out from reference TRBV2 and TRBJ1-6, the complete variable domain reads EPEVTQTPSHQVTQMGQEVILRCVPISNHLYFYWYRQILGQKVEFLVSFYNNEISEKSEIFDDQFSVERPDGSNFTLKIRSTKLEDSAMYFCASSEGQELGNSPLHFGNGTRLTVT.